This entry lists 19 T cell receptor beta chains sequenced from one sample in a study of control samples from healthy donors and cancer patients. Generated by immunoSEQ multiplex PCR, the TCRdb table keeps only in-frame clones and is missing some. Counted here are roughly 92,000 clones, 70% to 90% occurring once; the ten biggest clones make up approximately 7.6%. Material: blood. These receptors came from an older woman in good health.

The chain is built from TRBV5-1 and TRBJ2-3; 8 bases fit TRBD2. The CDR3 is made up of 16 amino acids. Per the germline V gene, CDR1 is SGHRS and CDR2 is YFSETQ. With 0 bases clipped from V and 2 bases from J, the junction kept 5 bases outside the gene matches. In DNA, the CDR3 is TGCGCCAGCAGCTTGGGAGCGGGGGAGCTCACAGATACGCAGTATTTT. The encoded protein is CASSLGAGELTDTQYF.

This chain links TRBV30 with TRBJ1-2; tentatively, D is TRBD1 (5 bases). CDR3 length: 13 residues. Germline CDR1 and CDR2: GTSNPN and SVGIG (reference sequence). The germline V and J ends were trimmed by 0 bases and 4 bases, with 9 bases remaining between them. The CDR3 here is CAWSVGGVYGYTF. The CDR3 DNA reads as TGTGCCTGGAGTGTAGGAGGGGTCTATGGCTACACCTTC.

This sequence joins TRBV12-3 or TRBV12-4 and TRBJ2-1, with D maybe TRBD2 (6 bases). Trimming took off 8 bases at V and 4 bases at J, with 12 bases between the two ends. CDR3 length equals 13 residues. CDR3 loop: CASGRGGYNEQFF. CDR3 bases: TGTGCCAGCGGGCGGGGAGGTTACAATGAGCAGTTCTTC.

This sequence joins TRBV6-1 and TRBJ1-1; possibly TRBD1 for D (6 bases). This CDR3 is 12 amino acids long. Trimming removed 1 base at V and 6 bases at J, with 6 bases between. Per the germline V gene, CDR1 is MNHNS and CDR2 is SASEGT. The CDR3 sequence is CASSEDRAEAFF. DNA for the CDR3: TGTGCCAGCAGTGAAGACAGGGCTGAAGCTTTCTTT.

The chain couples TRBV7-3 to TRBJ2-2, with D unclear. The germline gives CDR1 SGHTA, CDR2 FQGTGA. The CDR3 runs 12 residues. Trimming shortened V by 1 base and J by 7 bases, and 4 bases separated the two germline ends. CDR3 sequence: CASSLIGGELFF. The CDR3 DNA is TGTGCCAGCAGCTTAATCGGCGGGGAGCTGTTTTTT.

The rearrangement joins TRBV25-1 to TRBJ2-3; D is perhaps TRBD1 or TRBD2 (5 bases each). CDR3 length equals 16 residues. In germline, CDR1 is MGHDK, CDR2 SYGVNS. Between the trimmed V and J ends, which lost 4 bases and 0 bases, there was a span of 14 bases. In nucleotides, the CDR3 is TGTGCCAGCAGTGGGGGGTTCCAGCGGAGCACAGATACGCAGTATTTT. Translated, it gives CASSGGFQRSTDTQYF.

The rearrangement links TRBV5-1 to TRBJ2-5, with D perhaps assigned TRBD1 or TRBD2 (5 bases each). This CDR3 comprises 16 residues. Trimming shortened V by 0 bases and J by 5 bases, and 17 bases separated the two germline ends. Germline V gene sequence: CDR1 SGHRS, CDR2 YFSETQ. The CDR3 is CASSLEGWGNEETQYF. CDR3 nucleotides: TGCGCCAGCAGCTTGGAGGGTTGGGGGAATGAGGAGACCCAGTACTTC. The entire variable domain, with the rest obtained from reference TRBV5-1 and TRBJ2-5, is as follows: KAGVTQTPRYLIKTRGQQVTLSCSPISGHRSVSWYQQTPGQGLQFLFEYFSETQRNKGNFPGRFSGRQFSNSRSEMNVSTLELGDSALYLCASSLEGWGNEETQYFGPGTRLLVL.

The CDR3 region has the DNA TGTGCCAGCAGTCCCAAGCGATCAGGCGAGCAGTACTTC. This encodes CASSPKRSGEQYF. The chain joins TRBV27 to TRBJ2-7; D is unresolved. CDR1 and CDR2 from the germline V gene are MNHEY and SMNVEV (reference sequence). Trimming stripped 5 bases from V and 6 bases from J, with 14 bases between. This CDR3 is 13 amino acids long.

This chain uses TRBV3-1 (or the pseudogene TRBV3-2) with TRBJ1-5, with D possibly matching TRBD1 (6 bases). Trimming stripped 3 bases from V and 0 bases from J, with 21 bases between. This CDR3 has 19 residues. The germline gives CDR1 LGHDT, CDR2 YNNKEL (reference sequence). The CDR3 loop reads CASSHFPGAWENSNQPQHF. The CDR3 DNA is TGTGCCAGCAGCCATTTCCCGGGGGCATGGGAGAATAGCAATCAGCCCCAGCATTTT.

The rearrangement links TRBV10-2 to TRBJ1-1, with D uncertain. Germline V gene sequence: CDR1 WSHSY, CDR2 SAAADI. The CDR3 consists of 13 residues. The ends were cut back, 3 bases at V and 0 bases at J, with 5 bases in the middle. The CDR3 DNA follows: TGCGCCAGCAGTGACAGCCTGAACACTGAAGCTTTCTTT. Its protein is CASSDSLNTEAFF.

The chain couples TRBV5-4 to TRBJ2-2; unclear D gene. Trimming stripped 0 bases from V and 3 bases from J, with 15 bases between. The CDR3 totals 17 residues. Germline V CDR1 and CDR2: SGHNT, YYREEE (reference sequence). The CDR3 sequence is CASSLGFGPRDTGELFF. The DNA for the CDR3 is TGTGCCAGCAGCTTGGGGTTCGGCCCACGGGACACCGGGGAGCTGTTTTTT.

Concerning this clone itself: This specimen includes other DNA sequences encoding the same CDR3. The V and J genes are TRBV7-2 and TRBJ1-1; 8 positions agree with TRBD1. CDR3 length: 16 residues. Germline CDR1 reads SGHTA; CDR2 reads FQGNSA. Trimming at V came to 2 bases and at J to 2 bases, leaving 7 bases not matched to a gene. The CDR3 reads CASSLFVQGVNTEAFF. For the CDR3, the DNA is TGTGCCAGCAGCTTATTTGTACAGGGGGTAAACACTGAAGCTTTCTTT.

The chain combines TRBV2 with TRBJ2-7; D call uncertain. This CDR3 is 12 amino acids long. Per germline, CDR1 SNHLY and CDR2 FYNNEI. V lost 6 bases and J lost 2, with 8 bases in between. The CDR3 protein is CASRDRTYEQYF. The CDR3 DNA reads TGTGCCAGCAGGGACCGTACCTACGAGCAGTACTTC.

The J gene is TRBJ1-1, the V gene TRBV3-1 (or the pseudogene TRBV3-2); D gene uncertain. Germline V gives CDR1 LGHDT, CDR2 YNNKEL (reference sequence). The CDR3 is 12 residues long. The V gene lost 7 bases and the J gene lost 1 base, with 7 bases spanning the gap. CDR3 coding DNA: TGTGCCAGCATCGCAGGGAACACTGAAGCTTTCTTT. Translated: CASIAGNTEAFF.

The chain is built from TRBV6-6 and TRBJ2-7, with 7 bases aligning to TRBD1. Germline lookup yields CDR1 MNHNY and CDR2 SVGAGI (reference sequence). Losses at the gene ends were 2 bases for V and 1 base for J; bases not matched to a gene: 2. The CDR3 covers 14 residues. The CDR3 sequence: CASSYPDRSYEQYF. The CDR3 DNA sequence: TGTGCCAGCAGTTACCCGGACAGGTCCTACGAGCAGTACTTC.

This clone appeared once. V gene TRBV3-1 (or the pseudogene TRBV3-2) combines with J gene TRBJ2-1; the match to TRBD2 covers 11 bases. V gave up 3 bases and J gave up 2 bases; unmatched junction bases: 0. The CDR3 length is 15 residues. The V gene's germline CDR1 is LGHDT and CDR2 YNNKEL (reference sequence). CDR3 residues: CASSQGLAAYNEQFF. CDR3 nucleotides: TGTGCCAGCAGCCAGGGACTAGCGGCCTACAATGAGCAGTTCTTC.

This clone was recorded a few times. V and J are TRBV3-1 (or the pseudogene TRBV3-2) and TRBJ1-6; no firm D call. Trimming stripped 4 bases from V and 10 bases from J, with 11 bases between. CDR3 length equals 13 residues. Germline-derived CDR1 and CDR2 are LGHDT and YNNKEL (reference sequence). CDR3 sequence (DNA): TGTGCCAGCAGCCTAAACTCGGAATCACCCCTCCACTTT. This codes for CASSLNSESPLHF.

This chain uses TRBV28 with TRBJ1-2, with TRBD1 as a possible D gene (5 bases). V lost 4 bases, J lost 7 bases, and 13 bases lay in between. The CDR3 is made up of 13 amino acids. Germline CDR1 and CDR2: MDHEN and SYDVKM. DNA for the CDR3: TGTGCCAGCAGTTACGGACAATTGCGTGGCTACACCTTC. Protein product: CASSYGQLRGYTF.

The chain carries TRBV6-2 or TRBV6-3 and TRBJ2-3; D may correspond to TRBD1 or TRBD2 (5 bases each). CDR3 length equals 14 residues. Trimming shortened V by 0 bases and J by 11 bases, and 15 bases separated the two germline ends. CDR1 is MNHEY, CDR2 SVGEGT, per germline. CDR3 bases: TGTGCCAGCAGTTACTCAAGTCCCCGGGGCCGGCAGTATTTT. Its translation: CASSYSSPRGRQYF.